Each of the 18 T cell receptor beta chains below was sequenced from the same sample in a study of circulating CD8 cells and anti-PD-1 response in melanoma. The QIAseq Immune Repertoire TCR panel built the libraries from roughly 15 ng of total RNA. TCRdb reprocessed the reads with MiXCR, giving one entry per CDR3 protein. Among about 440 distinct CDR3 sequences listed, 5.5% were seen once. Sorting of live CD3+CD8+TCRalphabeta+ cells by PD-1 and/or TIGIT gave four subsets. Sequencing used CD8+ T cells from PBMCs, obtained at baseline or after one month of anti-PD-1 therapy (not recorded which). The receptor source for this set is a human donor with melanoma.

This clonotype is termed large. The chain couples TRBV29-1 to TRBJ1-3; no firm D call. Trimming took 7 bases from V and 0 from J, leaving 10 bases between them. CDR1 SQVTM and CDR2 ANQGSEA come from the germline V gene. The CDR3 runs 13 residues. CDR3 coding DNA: TGCAGCGCCGGAACCCACTCTGGAAACACCATATATTTT. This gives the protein CSAGTHSGNTIYF.

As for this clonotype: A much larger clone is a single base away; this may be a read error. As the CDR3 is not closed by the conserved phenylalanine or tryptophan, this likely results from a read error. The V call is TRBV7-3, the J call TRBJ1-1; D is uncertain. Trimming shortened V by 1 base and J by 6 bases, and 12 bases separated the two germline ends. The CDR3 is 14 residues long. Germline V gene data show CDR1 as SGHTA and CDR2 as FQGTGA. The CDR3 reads CASSLIGPASEAFS. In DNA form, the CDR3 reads TGTGCCAGCAGCTTAATCGGACCGGCCTCTGAAGCTTTCTCT.

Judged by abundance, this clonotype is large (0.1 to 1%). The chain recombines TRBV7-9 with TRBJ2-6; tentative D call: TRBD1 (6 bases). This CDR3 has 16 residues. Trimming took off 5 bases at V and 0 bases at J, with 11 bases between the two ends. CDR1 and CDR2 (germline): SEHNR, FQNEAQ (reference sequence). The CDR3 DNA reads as TGTGCCAGCAGCCCCGGACAGAACTCTGGGGCCAACGTCCTGACTTTC. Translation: CASSPGQNSGANVLTF. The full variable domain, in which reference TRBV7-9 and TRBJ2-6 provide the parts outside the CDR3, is DTGVSQNPRHKITKRGQNVTFRCDPISEHNRLYWYRQTLGQGPEFLTYFQNEAQLEKSRLLSDRFSAERPKGSFSTLEIQRTEQGDSAMYLCASSPGQNSGANVLTFGAGSRLTVL.

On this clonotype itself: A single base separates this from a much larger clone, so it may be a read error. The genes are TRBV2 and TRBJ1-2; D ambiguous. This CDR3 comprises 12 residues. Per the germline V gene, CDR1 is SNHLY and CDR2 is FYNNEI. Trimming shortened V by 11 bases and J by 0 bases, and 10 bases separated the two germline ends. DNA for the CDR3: TGTGCCGGCATGGAAGCTAACTATGGCTACACCTTC. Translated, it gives CAGMEANYGYTF.

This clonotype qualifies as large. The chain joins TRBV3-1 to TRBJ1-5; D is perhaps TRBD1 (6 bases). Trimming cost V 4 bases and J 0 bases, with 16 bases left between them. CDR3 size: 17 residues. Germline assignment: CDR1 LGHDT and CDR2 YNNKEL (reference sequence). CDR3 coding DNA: TGTGCCAGCAGCCCCCGCGAGGGGGGGTATAGCAATCAGCCCCAGCATTTT. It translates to CASSPREGGYSNQPQHF.

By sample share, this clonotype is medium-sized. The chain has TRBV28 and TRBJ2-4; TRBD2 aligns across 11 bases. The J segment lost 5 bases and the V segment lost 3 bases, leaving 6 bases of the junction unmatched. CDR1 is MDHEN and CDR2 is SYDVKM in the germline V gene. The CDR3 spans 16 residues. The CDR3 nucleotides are TGTGCCAGCAGTTTGTCTAGCGGGGGGAGTGAAAACATTCAGTACTTC. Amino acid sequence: CASSLSSGGSENIQYF.

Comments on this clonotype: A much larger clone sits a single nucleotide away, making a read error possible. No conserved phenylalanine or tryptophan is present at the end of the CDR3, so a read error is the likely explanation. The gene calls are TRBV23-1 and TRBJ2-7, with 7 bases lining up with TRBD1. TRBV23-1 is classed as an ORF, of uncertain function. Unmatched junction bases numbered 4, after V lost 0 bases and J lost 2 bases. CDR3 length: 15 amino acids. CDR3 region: CASSQSAQGAYEQYS. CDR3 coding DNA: TGCGCCAGCAGTCAATCAGCCCAGGGGGCCTACGAGCAGTACTCC.

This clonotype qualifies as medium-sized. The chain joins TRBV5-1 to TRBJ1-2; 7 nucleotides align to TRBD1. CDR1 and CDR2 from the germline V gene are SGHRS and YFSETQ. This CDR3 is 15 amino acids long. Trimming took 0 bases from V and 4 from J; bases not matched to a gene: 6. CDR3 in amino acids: CASSLAWGQFYGYTF. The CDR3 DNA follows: TGCGCCAGCAGCTTGGCCTGGGGACAGTTCTATGGCTACACCTTC.

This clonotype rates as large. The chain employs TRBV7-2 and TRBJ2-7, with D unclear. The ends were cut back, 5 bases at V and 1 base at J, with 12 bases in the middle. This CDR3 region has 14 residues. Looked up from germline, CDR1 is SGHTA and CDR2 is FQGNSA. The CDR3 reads CASSPSLGSYEQYF. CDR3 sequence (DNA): TGTGCCAGCAGCCCGAGTTTGGGGTCCTACGAGCAGTACTTC.

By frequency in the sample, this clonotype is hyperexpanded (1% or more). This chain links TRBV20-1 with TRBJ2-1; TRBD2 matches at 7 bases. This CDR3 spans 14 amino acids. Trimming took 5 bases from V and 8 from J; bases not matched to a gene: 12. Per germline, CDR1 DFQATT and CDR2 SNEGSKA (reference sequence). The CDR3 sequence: CSAWTRRAEDEQFF. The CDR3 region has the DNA TGCAGTGCTTGGACTAGGAGGGCTGAAGATGAGCAGTTCTTC.

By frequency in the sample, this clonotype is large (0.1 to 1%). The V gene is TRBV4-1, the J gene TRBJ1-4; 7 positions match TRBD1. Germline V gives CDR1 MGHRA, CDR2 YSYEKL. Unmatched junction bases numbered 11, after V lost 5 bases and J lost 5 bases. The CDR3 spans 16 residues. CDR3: CASSTRSTGTNEKLFF. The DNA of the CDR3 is TGCGCCAGCAGCACACGATCGACAGGGACAAATGAAAAACTGTTTTTT.

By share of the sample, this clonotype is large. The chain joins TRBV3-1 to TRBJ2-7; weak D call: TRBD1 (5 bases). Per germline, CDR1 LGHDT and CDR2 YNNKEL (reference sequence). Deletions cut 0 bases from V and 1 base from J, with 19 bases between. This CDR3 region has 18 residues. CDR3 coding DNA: TGTGCCAGCAGCCAAGATCGGTTAGGGGTCAGGATATCCTACGAGCAGTACTTC. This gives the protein CASSQDRLGVRISYEQYF.

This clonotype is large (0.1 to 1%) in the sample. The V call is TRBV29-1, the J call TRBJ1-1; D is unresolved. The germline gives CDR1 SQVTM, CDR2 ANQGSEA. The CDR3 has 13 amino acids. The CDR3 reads CTTGGWGNTEAFF. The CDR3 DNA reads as TGCACCACCGGCGGGTGGGGGAACACTGAAGCTTTCTTT.

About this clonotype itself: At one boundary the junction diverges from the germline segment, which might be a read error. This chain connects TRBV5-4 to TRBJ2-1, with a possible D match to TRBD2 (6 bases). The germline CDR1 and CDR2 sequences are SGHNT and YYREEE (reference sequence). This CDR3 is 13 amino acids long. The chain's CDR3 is CASSLYHGSEQLF. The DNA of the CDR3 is TGTGCCAGCAGTTTGTACCACGGGAGTGAGCAGCTCTTC.

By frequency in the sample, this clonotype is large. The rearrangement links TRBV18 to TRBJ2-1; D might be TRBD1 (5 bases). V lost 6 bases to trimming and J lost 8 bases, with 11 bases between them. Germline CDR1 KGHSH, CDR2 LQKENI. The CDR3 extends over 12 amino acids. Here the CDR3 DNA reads TGTGCCAGCTCGCCCAGGGATGATGAGCAGTTCTTC. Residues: CASSPRDDEQFF.

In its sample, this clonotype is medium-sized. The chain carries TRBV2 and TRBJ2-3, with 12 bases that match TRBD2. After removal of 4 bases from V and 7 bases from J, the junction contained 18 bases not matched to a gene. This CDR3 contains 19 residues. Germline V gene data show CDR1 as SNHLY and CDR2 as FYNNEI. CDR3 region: CASSVPLKLAGGPKYTQYF. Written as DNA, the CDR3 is TGTGCCAGCAGTGTCCCCTTAAAACTAGCGGGGGGTCCAAAATATACGCAGTATTTT.

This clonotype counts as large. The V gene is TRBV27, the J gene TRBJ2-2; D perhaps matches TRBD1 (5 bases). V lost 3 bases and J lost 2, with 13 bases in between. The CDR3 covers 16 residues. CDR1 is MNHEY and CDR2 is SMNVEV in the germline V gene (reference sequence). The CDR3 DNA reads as TGTGCCAGCAGTTTTGAGGACACATTTAACACCGGGGAGCTGTTTTTT. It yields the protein CASSFEDTFNTGELFF.

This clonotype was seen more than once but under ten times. CDR3 sequence (DNA): TGTGCCATCCGGACAGTTCTCGCTTCTGGGGCCAACGTCCTGACTTTC. Protein sequence: CAIRTVLASGANVLTF. The rearrangement joins TRBV28 to TRBJ2-6; D is perhaps TRBD1 (6 bases). V lost 10 bases and J 1 base, leaving 17 bases between the germline ends. Germline V gene lookup returns CDR1 MDHEN and CDR2 SYDVKM. This CDR3 spans 16 amino acids.